Listed here are 22 T cell receptor beta chains from one sample, sequenced in a study of shared clonotypes between healthy human individuals. The repertoire was sequenced with immunoSEQ multiplex PCR; TCRdb's copy has only in-frame clones and lacks some. Among 900,000 to 1,200,000 clones listed, about four fifths were seen once. The sequenced sample was memory CD4+ T cells from PBMCs. Subset of the sample: CD45RA-negative fraction. These receptors were collected from a man younger than 30 in good health. Some clones in this sample may be carry-over from other donors' samples.

This rearrangement joins TRBV2 to TRBJ1-6; D is perhaps TRBD1 (5 bases). Germline V gives CDR1 SNHLY, CDR2 FYNNEI. V lost 6 bases and J 6 bases, leaving 12 bases between the germline ends. The CDR3 extends over 14 amino acids. The CDR3 is CASSLRQSNSPLHF. CDR3 nucleotides: TGTGCCAGCAGCCTTAGACAGTCTAATTCACCCCTCCACTTT.

The chain is built from TRBV27 and TRBJ1-2; TRBD1 aligns across 9 bases. Per the germline V gene, CDR1 is MNHEY and CDR2 is SMNVEV (reference sequence). The V segment lost 9 bases and the J segment 6 bases; nucleotides outside the gene matches: 8. The CDR3 consists of 13 residues. CDR3 sequence reads: CARTTGTGNGYTF. Here the CDR3 DNA reads TGTGCCAGAACGACCGGGACAGGGAATGGCTACACCTTC.

V and J are TRBV2 and TRBJ2-5; the match to TRBD2 covers 7 bases. There are 12 residues in the CDR3. The germline V gene has CDR1 SNHLY and CDR2 FYNNEI. The ends lost 4 bases at V and 4 bases at J; junction bases unmatched: 0. CDR3 in DNA: TGTGCCAGCAGTGGGGAGGGAGAGACCCAGTACTTC. This translates into CASSGEGETQYF.

In regard to this clone: No conserved phenylalanine or tryptophan ends this CDR3, so it is likely a read error. Because the CDR3's place on the DNA is in doubt, the DNA is left out and the CDR3 is given as listed by TCRdb. The CDR3 region is CASGKTRFC. V is TRBV18 and J is TRBJ2-7; the table's D gene call, TRBD2, was not cross checked with the DNA. The CDR3 totals 9 residues, both ends included. Germline V gene lookup returns CDR1 KGHSH and CDR2 LQKENI.

V usage is TRBV10-3 and J usage is TRBJ2-2, with 14 nucleotides matching TRBD2. This CDR3 is 19 amino acids long. Looked up from germline, CDR1 is ENHRY and CDR2 is SYGVKD. The J segment lost 5 bases and the V segment lost 6 bases, leaving 14 bases of the junction unmatched. The CDR3 nucleotides are TGTGCCATCAGGTCAGACGGCGGGACTAGCGGGAGTCGGACCGGGGAGCTGTTTTTT. Amino acids: CAIRSDGGTSGSRTGELFF.

The chain uses TRBV28 and TRBJ1-3; TRBD1 is a possible D gene (6 bases). Trimming removed 1 base at V and 3 bases at J, with 10 bases between. From germline, CDR1 is MDHEN and CDR2 SYDVKM. This CDR3 has 15 amino acids. The chain's CDR3 is CASSLLGADGNTIYF. The CDR3 DNA sequence: TGTGCCAGCAGTTTATTGGGGGCTGATGGAAACACCATATATTTT. Combining the CDR3 with reference TRBV28 and TRBJ1-3 gives the whole variable domain DVKVTQSSRYLVKRTGEKVFLECVQDMDHENMFWYRQDPGLGLRLIYFSYDVKMKEKGDIPEGYSVSREKKERFSLILESASTNQTSMYLCASSLLGADGNTIYFGEGSWLTVV.

This rearrangement joins TRBV28 to TRBJ1-4; 9 positions agree with TRBD1. CDR3 length: 19 amino acids. Losses at the gene ends were 6 bases for V and 6 bases for J; bases not matched to a gene: 20. Germline lookup yields CDR1 MDHEN and CDR2 SYDVKM. Here the CDR3 reads CASRPGGGQGFRRYEKLFF. As DNA, the CDR3 is TGTGCCAGCAGGCCCGGCGGGGGACAGGGCTTTCGACGATATGAAAAACTGTTTTTT.

This clone has just a few counts. This chain links TRBV30 with TRBJ2-5; 8 bases match TRBD2. The DNA end favors TRBJ2-7, so the J call may be wrong. Per the germline V gene, CDR1 is GTSNPN and CDR2 is SVGIG (reference sequence). The CDR3 sequence is 14 residues long. The CDR3 protein is CAWGSGRGGREQYF. The DNA of the CDR3 is TGTGCCTGGGGAAGCGGGAGAGGGGGACGCGAGCAGTACTTC.

This clone appeared a few times. The chain recombines TRBV29-1 with TRBJ1-1, with no clear D. Trimming left V 4 bases short and J 9 bases short, with 9 bases between. Germline V gene lookup returns CDR1 SQVTM and CDR2 ANQGSEA. This CDR3 has 10 amino acids. CDR3 in DNA: TGCAGCGTTGTCGATGTGCAAGCTTTCTTT. Encoded protein: CSVVDVQAFF.

V and J are TRBV6-5 and TRBJ1-2, with D uncertain. The CDR3 contains 13 residues. Germline V gene lookup returns CDR1 MNHEY and CDR2 SVGAGI. Trimming stripped 0 bases from V and 7 bases from J, with 9 bases between. Written as DNA, the CDR3 is TGTGCCAGCAGTTACTCATTCCGGGGTGGCTACACCTTC. Its protein product is CASSYSFRGGYTF.

Only a few counts were recorded for this clone. The chain has TRBV27 and TRBJ2-5; a weak D match, TRBD2 (6 bases). Germline-derived CDR1 and CDR2 are MNHEY and SMNVEV (reference sequence). The germline V and J ends were trimmed by 8 bases and 5 bases, with 18 bases remaining between them. CDR3 size: 14 residues. The CDR3 DNA sequence: TGTGCCAGCTTATCGGGGCATGCGGGGGAGACCCAGTACTTC. Translated: CASLSGHAGETQYF.

This chain links TRBV11-1 with TRBJ1-2; TRBD1 might be the D (6 bases). The CDR3 has 14 amino acids. V was clipped by 3 bases and J by 2 bases, with 10 bases between them. CDR1 and CDR2 (germline): SGHAT, FQDESV (reference sequence). The CDR3 region has the DNA TGTGCCAGCAGCTTTACGGACAGCAACTATGGCTACACCTTC. This sequence encodes CASSFTDSNYGYTF.

Points on this clone: This CDR3 is also generated by other DNA sequences in the sample. The chain uses TRBV5-1 and TRBJ1-2; possible D gene TRBD1, 5 bases. Germline V gene lookup returns CDR1 SGHRS and CDR2 YFSETQ. V was trimmed by 3 bases and J by 0 bases, leaving 9 bases between them. CDR3 size: 14 residues. The CDR3 region is CASSWGEANYGYTF. The CDR3 DNA sequence: TGCGCCAGCAGCTGGGGGGAGGCTAACTATGGCTACACCTTC.

The V call is TRBV21-1, the J call TRBJ2-1. TRBV21-1 is described as a pseudogene. This CDR3 contains 13 residues. CDR3 sequence reads: CAIPGAGYNEQFF. The CDR3 region has the DNA TGTGCCATCCCGGGGGCGGGATACAATGAGCAGTTCTTC.

The rearrangement links TRBV5-4 to TRBJ2-1, with 16 bases matching TRBD2. The V segment lost 7 bases and the J segment 10 bases; nucleotides outside the gene matches: 11. The length of the CDR3 is 16 residues. The V gene's germline CDR1 is SGHNT and CDR2 YYREEE (reference sequence). The CDR3, as DNA: TGTGCCAGCGGGGGGACTAGCGGGAGGGCCGGAAACGAGCAGTTCTTC. This encodes CASGGTSGRAGNEQFF.

The chain carries TRBV18 and TRBJ1-1; D gene ambiguous. Germline V lookup: CDR1 KGHSH, CDR2 LQKENI. The CDR3 has 11 amino acids. The V and J ends lost 5 bases and 5 bases respectively, with 6 bases between them. The CDR3 spells CASSGETEAFF. Here the CDR3 DNA reads TGTGCCAGCTCAGGGGAGACTGAAGCTTTCTTT.

This chain connects TRBV30 to TRBJ2-5; 8 nucleotides line up with TRBD1. Germline values: CDR1 GTSNPN, CDR2 SVGIG (reference sequence). The CDR3 loop spans 13 amino acids. V gave up 4 bases and J gave up 2 bases; unmatched junction bases: 3. The CDR3, as DNA: TGTGCCTGGAAACAGGGGGTACAAGAGACCCAGTACTTC. Its protein is CAWKQGVQETQYF.

In its sample, this clone was seen a few times. The rearrangement links TRBV28 to TRBJ1-2; D not certain. The CDR3 spans 15 residues. The V gene's germline CDR1 is MDHEN and CDR2 SYDVKM. Trimming removed 1 base at V and 0 bases at J, with 9 bases between. The CDR3 bases are TGTGCCAGCAGTTTATTGTCAGGTCCTAACTATGGCTACACCTTC. Translated, it gives CASSLLSGPNYGYTF.

This clone turned up a few times. The chain has TRBV7-3 and TRBJ1-1; possibly TRBD1 for D (5 bases). Germline V gene lookup returns CDR1 SGHTA and CDR2 FQGTGA. This CDR3 is 16 amino acids long. The V and J ends lost 1 base and 0 bases respectively, with 12 bases between them. The CDR3: CASSLMAGMMNTEAFF. DNA of the CDR3: TGTGCCAGCAGCTTAATGGCAGGGATGATGAACACTGAAGCTTTCTTT. Using reference TRBV7-3 and TRBJ1-1 for the parts outside the CDR3, the full variable domain is GAGVSQTPSNKVTEKGKYVELRCDPISGHTALYWYRQSLGQGPEFLIYFQGTGAADDSGLPNDRFFAVRPEGSVSTLKIQRTERGDSAVYLCASSLMAGMMNTEAFFGQGTRLTVV.

The chain carries TRBV11-2 and TRBJ2-5; 7 nucleotides agree with TRBD2. Germline-derived CDR1 and CDR2 are SGHAT and FQNNGV. The CDR3 has 15 amino acids. V was pared by 3 bases and J by 3 bases, with 7 bases of the junction left unmatched. CDR3 coding DNA: TGTGCCAGCAGCTTCCTACTGGCGGGGGAAGAGACCCAGTACTTC. Its translation: CASSFLLAGEETQYF.

The CDR3 sequence: CASSEYGQSYEQYF. DNA for the CDR3: TGTGCCAGCAGCGAGTATGGACAGTCCTACGAGCAGTACTTC. The genes are TRBV5-6 and TRBJ2-7, with D tentatively TRBD1 (6 bases). CDR3 length equals 14 residues. V lost 4 bases and J lost 1, with 12 bases in between. Germline loops: CDR1 SGHDT, CDR2 YYEEEE.

The gene calls are TRBV27 and TRBJ1-1, with a tentative D call TRBD1 (5 bases). Per the germline V gene, CDR1 is MNHEY and CDR2 is SMNVEV (reference sequence). Trimming pared 6 bases from V and 4 bases from J, leaving 15 bases between. This CDR3 is 14 amino acids long. CDR3 residues: CASRMAGLGTEAFF. Here the CDR3 DNA reads TGTGCCAGCAGGATGGCAGGGTTGGGCACTGAAGCTTTCTTT.